This T cell receptor (beta chain) was sequenced in a study of T cell responses to AZD1222 COVID-19 vaccine. About the study: Second doses at about 4 or about 12 weeks were pooled. General study results and limits: Spike was spanned by vaccine-associated CD4 TCRs, which were dominant at 160-218 and 743-854. Donor demographics were predominantly white British with a female majority; clonal diversity may be underestimated.

For this clone: Its antigen is unidentified.

CDR1 is MRHNA and CDR2 is SNTAGT in the germline V gene. The CDR3 consists of 16 residues. The V and J ends lost 2 bases and 9 bases, in that order; junction bases with no gene match: 8. This table comes from immunoSEQ multiplex PCR, and its TCRdb copy is limited to in-frame clones, with some not included. The data hold some 130,000 clones, with about 92% observed a single time. The gene calls are TRBV6-4 and TRBJ1-6; 9 nucleotides match TRBD1. This clonotype was sampled from an adult in good health. Source: peripheral blood, taken on day 0 of AZD1222 vaccination. The CDR3 DNA reads as TGTGCCAGCAGTGACACGGGACAGGGCGGCGGTTCACCCCTCCACTTT. Its protein is CASSDTGQGGGSPLHF.